This T cell receptor beta chain was retrieved from a study of identical twins. Regarding the study as a whole: Insertion counts were lower in abundant cord blood beta clonotypes, a trend that memory repertoires did not show.

One entry per CDR3 protein results from TCRdb running MiXCR on the 5' RACE reads. This sample has approximately 1.8 million distinct CDR3 sequences, with 32% found just once. On this clonotype: Its antigen is unknown.

Germline CDR1 SGHKS, CDR2 YYEKEE (reference sequence). With 4 bases clipped from V and 7 bases from J, the junction kept 9 bases outside the gene matches. This CDR3 is built from 16 residues. The specimen was cord blood. The source of this sequence is a newborn girl in good health. This chain uses TRBV5-5 with TRBJ2-2; 11 positions match TRBD2. CDR3 residues: CASSQFTGTSGGELFF. In nucleotides, the CDR3 is TGTGCCAGCAGCCAATTCACCGGGACTAGCGGCGGGGAGCTGTTTTTT. The full variable domain, in which reference TRBV5-5 and TRBJ2-2 provide the parts outside the CDR3, is DAGVTQSPTHLIKTRGQQVTLRCSPISGHKSVSWYQQVLGQGPQFIFQYYEKEERGRGNFPDRFSARQFPNYSSELNVNALLLGDSALYLCASSQFTGTSGGELFFGEGSRLTVL.